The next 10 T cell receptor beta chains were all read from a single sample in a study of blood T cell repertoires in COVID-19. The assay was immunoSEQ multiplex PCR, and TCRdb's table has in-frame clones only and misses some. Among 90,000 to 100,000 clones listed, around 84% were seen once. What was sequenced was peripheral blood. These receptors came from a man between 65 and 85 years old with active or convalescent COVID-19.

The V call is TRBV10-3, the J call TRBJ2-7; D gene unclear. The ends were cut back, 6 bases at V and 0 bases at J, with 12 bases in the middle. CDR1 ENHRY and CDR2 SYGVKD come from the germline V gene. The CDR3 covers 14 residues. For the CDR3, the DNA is TGTGCCATCAGAAACAACCTAGGCTCCTACGAGCAGTACTTC. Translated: CAIRNNLGSYEQYF.

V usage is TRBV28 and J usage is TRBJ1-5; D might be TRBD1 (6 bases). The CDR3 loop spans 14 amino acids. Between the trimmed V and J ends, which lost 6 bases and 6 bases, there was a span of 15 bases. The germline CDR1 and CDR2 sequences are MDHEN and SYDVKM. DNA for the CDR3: TGTGCCAGCAGCATGTCTAGGGGGGGTCAGCCCCAGCATTTT. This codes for CASSMSRGGQPQHF. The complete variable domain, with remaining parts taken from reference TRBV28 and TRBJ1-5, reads DVKVTQSSRYLVKRTGEKVFLECVQDMDHENMFWYRQDPGLGLRLIYFSYDVKMKEKGDIPEGYSVSREKKERFSLILESASTNQTSMYLCASSMSRGGQPQHFGDGTRLSIL.

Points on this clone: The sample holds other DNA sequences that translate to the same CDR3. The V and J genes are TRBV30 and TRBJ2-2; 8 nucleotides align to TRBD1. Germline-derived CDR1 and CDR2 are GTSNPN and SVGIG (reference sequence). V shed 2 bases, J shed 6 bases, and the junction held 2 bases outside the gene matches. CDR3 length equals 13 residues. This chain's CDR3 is CAWSLQGAGELFF. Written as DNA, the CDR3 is TGTGCCTGGAGTCTACAGGGGGCCGGGGAGCTGTTTTTT.

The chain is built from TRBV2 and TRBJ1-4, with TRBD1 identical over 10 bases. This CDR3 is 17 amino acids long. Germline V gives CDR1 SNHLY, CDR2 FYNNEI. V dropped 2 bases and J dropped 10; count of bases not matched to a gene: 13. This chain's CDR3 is CASSERGTGVLFGKLFF. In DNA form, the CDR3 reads TGTGCCAGCAGTGAAAGAGGGACAGGGGTTTTATTCGGAAAACTGTTTTTT.

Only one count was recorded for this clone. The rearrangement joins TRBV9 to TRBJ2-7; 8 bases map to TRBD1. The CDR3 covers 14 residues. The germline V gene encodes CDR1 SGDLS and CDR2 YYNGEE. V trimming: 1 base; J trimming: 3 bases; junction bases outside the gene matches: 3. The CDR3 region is CASSVSGGSYEQYF. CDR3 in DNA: TGTGCCAGCAGCGTATCAGGGGGCAGCTACGAGCAGTACTTC.

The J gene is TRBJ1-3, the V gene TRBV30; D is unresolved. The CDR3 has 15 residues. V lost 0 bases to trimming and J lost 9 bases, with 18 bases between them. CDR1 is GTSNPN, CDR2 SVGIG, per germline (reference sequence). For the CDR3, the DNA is TGTGCCTGGAGTGTCGAAGACCTCGGGCGGGGCACCATATATTTT. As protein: CAWSVEDLGRGTIYF.

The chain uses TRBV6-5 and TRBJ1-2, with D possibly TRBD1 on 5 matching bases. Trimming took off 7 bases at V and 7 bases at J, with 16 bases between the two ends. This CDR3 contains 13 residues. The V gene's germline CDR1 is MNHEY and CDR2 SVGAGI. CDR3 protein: CASNSGGEGGYTF. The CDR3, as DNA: TGTGCCAGCAATTCTGGGGGGGAGGGTGGCTACACCTTC.

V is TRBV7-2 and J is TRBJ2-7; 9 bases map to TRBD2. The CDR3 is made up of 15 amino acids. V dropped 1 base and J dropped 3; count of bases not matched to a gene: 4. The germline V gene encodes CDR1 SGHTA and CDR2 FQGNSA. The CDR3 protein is CASSLEAGGRYEQYF. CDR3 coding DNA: TGTGCCAGCAGCTTAGAGGCGGGGGGGCGCTACGAGCAGTACTTC.

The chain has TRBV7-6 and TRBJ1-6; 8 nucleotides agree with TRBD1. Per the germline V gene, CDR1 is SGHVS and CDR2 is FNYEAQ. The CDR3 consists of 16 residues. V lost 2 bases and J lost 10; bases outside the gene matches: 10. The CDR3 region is CASSLKSQGAASPLHF. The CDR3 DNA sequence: TGTGCCAGCAGCTTAAAGTCCCAGGGGGCAGCCTCACCCCTCCACTTT.

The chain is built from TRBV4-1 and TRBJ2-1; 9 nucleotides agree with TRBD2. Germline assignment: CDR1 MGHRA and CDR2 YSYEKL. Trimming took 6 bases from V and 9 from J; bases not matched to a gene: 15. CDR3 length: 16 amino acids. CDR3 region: CASSLSGGGAMGEQFF. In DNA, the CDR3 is TGCGCCAGCAGTCTCAGTGGCGGGGGGGCCATGGGTGAGCAGTTCTTC.